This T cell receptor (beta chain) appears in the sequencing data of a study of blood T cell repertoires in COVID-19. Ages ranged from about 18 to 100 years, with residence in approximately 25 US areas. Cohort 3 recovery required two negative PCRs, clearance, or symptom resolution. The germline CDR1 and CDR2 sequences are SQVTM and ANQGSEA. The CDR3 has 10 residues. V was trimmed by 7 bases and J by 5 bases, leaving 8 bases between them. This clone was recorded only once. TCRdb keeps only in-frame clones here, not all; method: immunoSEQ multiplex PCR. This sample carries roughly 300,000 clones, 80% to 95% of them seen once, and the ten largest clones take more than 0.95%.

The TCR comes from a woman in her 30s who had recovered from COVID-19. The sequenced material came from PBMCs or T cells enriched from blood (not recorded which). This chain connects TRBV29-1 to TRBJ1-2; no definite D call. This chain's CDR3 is CSAFEYGYTF. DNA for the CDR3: TGCAGCGCTTTCGAGTATGGCTACACCTTC. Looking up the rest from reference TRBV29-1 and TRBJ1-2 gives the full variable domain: SAVISQKPSRDICQRGTSLTIQCQVDSQVTMMFWYRQQPGQSLTLIATANQGSEATYESGFVIDKFPISRPNLTFSTLTVSNMSPEDSSIYLCSAFEYGYTFGSGTRLTVV.